The 20 T cell receptor beta chains below all came from one sample that was sequenced in a study of blood T cell repertoires in COVID-19. Assay: immunoSEQ multiplex PCR; the TCRdb copy retains only in-frame clones and omits some. Seen here are nearly 350,000 clones, 75% to 90% observed once, and the top ten hold under 6.5%. The source material was peripheral blood. The receptors shown here come from a woman aged 45-59 years with COVID-19, enrolled during active disease.

The chain uses TRBV28 and TRBJ1-4, with a possible D match to TRBD1 (6 bases). The V end lost 6 bases, the J end lost 8 bases, and 16 bases lay between the germline ends. The length of the CDR3 is 14 residues. The germline V gene encodes CDR1 MDHEN and CDR2 SYDVKM. CDR3 region: CASRRTGYREKLFF. The DNA for the CDR3 is TGTGCCAGCAGAAGAACAGGGTACCGGGAAAAACTGTTTTTT.

The chain links TRBV18 to TRBJ2-1; 11 bases are shared with TRBD2. The CDR3 runs 17 residues. The junction had 10 bases not matched to a gene; V was cut back by 4 bases and J by 5 bases. Germline V gene lookup returns CDR1 KGHSH and CDR2 LQKENI. This CDR3 is CASSLILAGEMDNEQFF. The CDR3 coding sequence is TGTGCCAGCTCACTCATACTAGCGGGAGAAATGGACAATGAGCAGTTCTTC.

This rearrangement joins TRBV9 to TRBJ2-3; tentative D call: TRBD1 (6 bases). Between the trimmed V and J ends, which lost 4 bases and 0 bases, there was a span of 12 bases. CDR1 and CDR2 from the germline V gene are SGDLS and YYNGEE. This CDR3 spans 15 amino acids. In nucleotides, the CDR3 is TGTGCCAGCAGCTTCCGACAGGCTAGCACAGATACGCAGTATTTT. Translating it yields CASSFRQASTDTQYF.

The V gene is TRBV4-2, the J gene TRBJ2-7; TRBD1 matches at 10 bases. Germline V CDR1 and CDR2: LGHNA, YNFKEQ. Trimming cost V 4 bases and J 2 bases; bases outside gene matches: 5. The CDR3 totals 15 residues. This CDR3 reads CASSRGQGRTYEQYF. CDR3 nucleotides: TGTGCCAGCAGCCGGGGACAGGGGCGAACCTACGAGCAGTACTTC.

The V call is TRBV28, the J call TRBJ1-1; D gene unclear. V gave up 2 bases and J gave up 8 bases, with 15 bases separating them. This CDR3 spans 14 amino acids. The germline V gene has CDR1 MDHEN and CDR2 SYDVKM. The CDR3 DNA reads as TGTGCCAGCAGTTTACTTTCGGTGAGGGCAGAAGCTTTCTTT. Translating gives CASSLLSVRAEAFF.

The chain recombines TRBV5-4 with TRBJ2-5; 11 nucleotides align to TRBD2. Germline V lookup: CDR1 SGHNT, CDR2 YYREEE (reference sequence). The CDR3 covers 16 residues. Trimming at V came to 4 bases and at J to 2 bases, leaving 7 bases not matched to a gene. CDR3 residues: CASSRGRLAGQETQYF. In DNA, the CDR3 is TGTGCCAGCAGCAGGGGTAGACTAGCGGGACAAGAGACCCAGTACTTC.

In DNA form, the CDR3 reads TGTGCCAGCTCCCTTTCGGGGGGGAGAAACTCCGGGGAGCTGTTTTTT. Amino acids: CASSLSGGRNSGELFF. The V gene is TRBV7-3, the J gene TRBJ2-2; 8 bases map to TRBD2. Germline CDR1 SGHTA, CDR2 FQGTGA. The V and J ends lost 8 bases and 6 bases, in that order; junction bases with no gene match: 14. The CDR3 sequence is 16 residues long.

The V gene is TRBV20-1, the J gene TRBJ2-2; a possible D gene is TRBD2 (5 bases). CDR1 DFQATT and CDR2 SNEGSKA come from the germline V gene (reference sequence). With 5 bases removed from V and 5 bases from J, the gap between germline ends came to 12 bases. This CDR3 is 13 amino acids long. The CDR3 DNA is TGCAGTGCTCGTGGCGGCGGGACCGGGGAGCTGTTTTTT. Amino acid sequence: CSARGGGTGELFF.

This sequence joins TRBV6-6 and TRBJ2-7, with 7 bases lining up with TRBD2. CDR3 length: 14 amino acids. V shed 7 bases, J shed 3 bases, and the junction held 9 bases outside the gene matches. Germline V gives CDR1 MNHNY, CDR2 SVGAGI (reference sequence). For the CDR3, the DNA is TGTGCCAGCAAGCGCGGCGGGAGTCTCTACGAGCAGTACTTC. Translation gives CASKRGGSLYEQYF.

V usage is TRBV28 and J usage is TRBJ2-2; 7 nucleotides line up with TRBD1. The germline CDR1 and CDR2 sequences are MDHEN and SYDVKM. The length of the CDR3 is 16 residues. J lost 2 bases, V lost 6 bases, and 9 bases had no gene match. The CDR3 loop is CASRLGQVPNTGELFF. The CDR3 bases are TGTGCCAGCAGACTCGGACAGGTCCCAAACACCGGGGAGCTGTTTTTT.

The chain employs TRBV12-3 or TRBV12-4 and TRBJ2-5, with D tentatively TRBD1 (5 bases). The CDR3 has 13 amino acids. V shed 5 bases and J shed 2 bases, with 9 bases lying between them. CDR3 amino acids: CASSLRQQETQYF. In DNA form, the CDR3 reads TGTGCCAGCAGTCTTAGACAGCAAGAGACCCAGTACTTC.

V gene TRBV5-4 combines with J gene TRBJ1-2, with 7 positions matching TRBD1. This CDR3 has 14 residues. The V and J ends lost 2 bases and 6 bases, in that order; junction bases with no gene match: 7. The germline V gene encodes CDR1 SGHNT and CDR2 YYREEE (reference sequence). CDR3: CASSLVGGADGYTF. The CDR3 region has the DNA TGTGCCAGCAGCTTAGTAGGGGGCGCGGATGGCTACACCTTC.

The CDR3 DNA sequence: TGTGCCAGCAGCTTATGGCTAGCGGGATTCCCCTACGAGCAGTACTTC. Protein product: CASSLWLAGFPYEQYF. The J gene is TRBJ2-7, the V gene TRBV7-2, with TRBD2 matching 9 bases. This CDR3 has 16 amino acids. Trimming took 2 bases from V and 2 from J; bases not matched to a gene: 7. The germline CDR1 and CDR2 sequences are SGHTA and FQGNSA.

The sample holds a few counts of this clone. V gene TRBV2 combines with J gene TRBJ1-5; D is unclear. Germline CDR1 SNHLY, CDR2 FYNNEI. CDR3 size: 15 residues. V was pared by 7 bases and J by 6 bases, with 19 bases between. CDR3 region: CASKSMATRGQPQHF. The CDR3 nucleotides read TGTGCCAGCAAGTCAATGGCTACTCGGGGTCAGCCCCAGCATTTT.

This chain joins TRBV6-5 and TRBJ2-7; 9 bases line up with TRBD1. V trimming: 6 bases; J trimming: 1 base; junction bases outside the gene matches: 7. Germline V lookup: CDR1 MNHEY, CDR2 SVGAGI. This CDR3 spans 15 amino acids. The CDR3 protein is CASSSTQGASYEQYF. The CDR3 DNA follows: TGTGCCAGCAGCTCCACACAGGGGGCGTCCTACGAGCAGTACTTC.

The chain carries TRBV7-6 and TRBJ1-4, with D unclear. The CDR3 extends over 16 amino acids. Deletions cut 1 base from V and 8 bases from J, with 17 bases between. CDR1 is SGHVS, CDR2 FNYEAQ, per germline. The CDR3 nucleotides are TGTGCCAGCAGCTTAGGAGCCAAACAAGCGGGCGAAAAACTGTTTTTT. Its protein is CASSLGAKQAGEKLFF.

V is TRBV7-6 and J is TRBJ1-1; perhaps TRBD1 as D (5 bases). Trimming removed 5 bases from V and 0 bases from J, with 19 bases in between. CDR1 and CDR2 from the germline V gene are SGHVS and FNYEAQ. The CDR3 extends over 17 amino acids. The CDR3 is CASSPRWGGAVNTEAFF. The CDR3 nucleotides are TGTGCCAGCAGCCCCCGGTGGGGGGGTGCAGTGAACACTGAAGCTTTCTTT.

On this clone: At one end the junction does not follow the germline gene, possibly because of a read error. The genes are TRBV24-1 and TRBJ2-3; TRBD2 matches at 8 bases. CDR1 and CDR2 (germline): KGHDR, SFDVKD. The CDR3 sequence is 17 residues long. In DNA form, the CDR3 reads TGTGCCACCAGTGCTTTGGCAACTAGCGGAAGCACAGATACGCAGTATTTT. It encodes CATSALATSGSTDTQYF.

V gene TRBV30 combines with J gene TRBJ1-2; TRBD1 might be the D (6 bases). The germline CDR1 and CDR2 sequences are GTSNPN and SVGIG (reference sequence). Trimming took off 2 bases at V and 2 bases at J, with 18 bases between the two ends. The CDR3 consists of 16 residues. In DNA form, the CDR3 reads TGTGCCTGGAGTCAACGGGGAGGGGGAGGCAACTATGGCTACACCTTC. Translating it yields CAWSQRGGGGNYGYTF.

CDR3 loop: CASSPWGTGDDQPQHF. The CDR3 bases are TGTGCCAGCTCACCATGGGGGACAGGGGATGACCAGCCCCAGCATTTT. The chain carries TRBV18 and TRBJ1-5, with TRBD1 matching over 10 bases. V lost 2 bases, J lost 7 bases, and 8 bases stayed unmatched. CDR3 length: 16 amino acids. Per the germline V gene, CDR1 is KGHSH and CDR2 is LQKENI. The whole variable domain, filled in from reference TRBV18 and TRBJ1-5, reads NAGVMQNPRHLVRRRGQEARLRCSPMKGHSHVYWYRQLPEEGLKFMVYLQKENIIDESGMPKERFSAEFPKEGPSILRIQQVVRGDSAAYFCASSPWGTGDDQPQHFGDGTRLSIL.